A single sample is the source of the 16 T cell receptor beta chains below, sequenced in a study of CD8 T cells in ankylosing spondylitis. TCRdb recomputed calls from the 5' RACE reads with MiXCR, one row per CDR3 protein. The repertoire includes some 150,000 distinct CDR3 sequences, about an eighth of them detected once, and about 4% sits in the top ten. The sequenced sample consisted of blood, either unsorted or a sorted T cell fraction (not recorded which). The receptors derive from a female donor with ankylosing spondylitis or in good health (not recorded which).

Ten or more counts support this clonotype. This chain links TRBV7-7 with TRBJ2-5; D remains unclear. The V end was cut by 5 bases, the J end by 3 bases, with 13 bases between. The CDR3 runs 14 residues. Germline CDR1 and CDR2: SSHAT and FNYEAQ (reference sequence). CDR3 in amino acids: CASSPPYGKETQYF. In DNA, the CDR3 is TGTGCCAGCAGCCCCCCCTATGGCAAAGAGACCCAGTACTTC.

This clonotype was recorded many times. The rearrangement joins TRBV29-1 to TRBJ1-1, with 8 bases fitting TRBD1. CDR1 and CDR2 from the germline V gene are SQVTM and ANQGSEA. This CDR3 is built from 13 residues. V was clipped by 5 bases and J by 2 bases; unmatched bases: 4. CDR3 amino acids: CSVCRGLNTEAFF. The DNA of the CDR3 is TGCAGCGTTTGCAGGGGGCTAAACACTGAAGCTTTCTTT.

The chain carries TRBV18 and TRBJ1-1; D unclear. With 2 bases removed from V and 3 bases from J, the gap between germline ends came to 25 bases. Germline lookup yields CDR1 KGHSH and CDR2 LQKENI. This CDR3 spans 19 amino acids. CDR3: CASSPSPFYSGGADTEAFF. Here the CDR3 DNA reads TGTGCCAGCTCACCATCCCCTTTTTATTCTGGCGGAGCAGACACTGAAGCTTTCTTT.

Ten or more counts support this clonotype. The chain links TRBV7-3 to TRBJ2-2; D remains ambiguous. The V end was cut by 4 bases, the J end by 6 bases, with 9 bases between. Germline CDR1 SGHTA, CDR2 FQGTGA. This CDR3 contains 13 residues. For the CDR3, the DNA is TGTGCCAGCAGCTCCACGAGAGCCGGGGAGCTGTTTTTT. Amino acid sequence: CASSSTRAGELFF.

This clonotype was seen many times. This sequence joins TRBV10-3 and TRBJ1-6; no definite D call. The CDR3 has 13 amino acids. Looked up from germline, CDR1 is ENHRY and CDR2 is SYGVKD. V shed 4 bases and J shed 7 bases, with 8 bases lying between them. The CDR3 DNA is TGTGCCATCAGTGGGGCGGGGAATTCACCCCTCCACTTT. This encodes CAISGAGNSPLHF.

Notes on this clonotype: With a much larger clone just one base away, this may be a read error. The V and J genes are TRBV4-1 and TRBJ2-7, with a possible D match to TRBD2 (6 bases). Trimming left V 0 bases short and J 3 bases short, with 12 bases between. The germline V gene encodes CDR1 MGHRA and CDR2 YSYEKL. CDR3 length equals 15 residues. The CDR3 nucleotides are TGCGCCAGCAGCCAAGAACGAGGTAGCGGCTACGAGCAGTACTTC. Translating gives CASSQERGSGYEQYF.

CDR3 DNA: TGTGCCAGCAGCTCCCGGACTAGCGGGAGTAACAATGAGCAGTTCTTC. Amino acid sequence: CASSSRTSGSNNEQFF. The chain employs TRBV7-6 and TRBJ2-1, with 13 bases that match TRBD2. The CDR3 totals 16 residues. The junction had 5 bases not matched to a gene; V was cut back by 4 bases and J by 5 bases. Germline lookup yields CDR1 SGHVS and CDR2 FNYEAQ. The full variable domain, completed using reference TRBV7-6 and TRBJ2-1, is GAGVSQSPRYKVTKRGQDVALRCDPISGHVSLYWYRQALGQGPEFLTYFNYEAQQDKSGLPNDRFSAERPEGSISTLTIQRTEQRDSAMYRCASSSRTSGSNNEQFFGPGTRLTVL.

Comments on this clonotype: A much larger clone is a single base away; this may be a read error. The J gene is TRBJ2-7, the V gene TRBV12-3 or TRBV12-4; D is perhaps TRBD1 (5 bases). The CDR3 loop spans 14 amino acids. V was trimmed by 7 bases and J by 9 bases, leaving 22 bases between them. This CDR3 reads CASTQSGWVIGQYF. The DNA for the CDR3 is TGTGCCAGCACCCAATCAGGGTGGGTAATTGGGCAGTACTTC.

This clonotype was found many times. The J gene is TRBJ1-2, the V gene TRBV7-2; TRBD1 is a possible D gene (6 bases). Trimming cost V 1 base and J 7 bases, with 10 bases left between them. In germline, CDR1 is SGHTA, CDR2 FQGNSA. This CDR3 region has 13 residues. The CDR3 DNA sequence: TGTGCCAGCAGCTTAGATTCGGGGGCTGGCTACACCTTC. It is translated as CASSLDSGAGYTF. Filled out from reference TRBV7-2 and TRBJ1-2, the complete variable domain reads GAGVSQSPSNKVTEKGKDVELRCDPISGHTALYWYRQSLGQGLEFLIYFQGNSAPDKSGLPSDRFSAERTGGSVSTLTIQRTQQEDSAVYLCASSLDSGAGYTFGSGTRLTVV.

This clonotype was seen more than once but under ten times. One end of the junction is discordant with germline, which a read error may explain. The V gene is TRBV24-1, the J gene TRBJ2-5; D is possibly TRBD1 (6 bases). The germline V gene encodes CDR1 KGHDR and CDR2 SFDVKD. CDR3 length equals 15 residues. The CDR3 nucleotides are TGTGCCACCAGTGAGACTGGACAGACGTATGAGACCCGGTACTTC. It specifies CATSETGQTYETRYF.

This clonotype was counted only a few times. The chain combines TRBV25-1 with TRBJ2-1; tentative D call: TRBD1 (6 bases). V shed 2 bases and J shed 7 bases, with 15 bases lying between them. The CDR3 totals 15 residues. The germline V gene has CDR1 MGHDK and CDR2 SYGVNS. The CDR3 reads CASSEGGWRSNEQFF. CDR3 bases: TGTGCCAGCAGTGAAGGGGGCTGGCGGTCGAATGAGCAGTTCTTC.

The chain links TRBV20-1 to TRBJ2-1; TRBD1 might be the D (6 bases). Germline V lookup: CDR1 DFQATT, CDR2 SNEGSKA (reference sequence). The CDR3 runs 13 residues. V was cut by 3 bases and J by 6 bases, with 12 bases left in between. The CDR3 sequence is CSASSGTSNEQFF. The DNA for the CDR3 is TGCAGTGCTAGTTCGGGGACAAGCAATGAGCAGTTCTTC.

This clonotype was observed many times. DNA for the CDR3: TGTGCCAGCAGCTCACTAGAAGTGACTTTCTTC. Protein sequence: CASSSLEVTFF. The V and J genes are TRBV3-1 and TRBJ2-1; tentative D call: TRBD2 (5 bases). The CDR3 consists of 11 residues. The V and J ends lost 5 bases and 16 bases respectively, with 15 bases between them. Per the germline V gene, CDR1 is LGHDT and CDR2 is YNNKEL (reference sequence).

This clonotype was detected ten times or more. DNA of the CDR3: TGTGCCAGCAGCATCCGCTGGGGGAGAGGGGAGCTGTTTTTT. Its protein is CASSIRWGRGELFF. This chain uses TRBV5-6 with TRBJ2-2; D may be TRBD1 or TRBD2 (5 bases each). The CDR3 consists of 14 residues. Per germline, CDR1 SGHDT and CDR2 YYEEEE. The ends were cut back, 4 bases at V and 8 bases at J, with 15 bases in the middle.

This clonotype was counted only a few times. The chain couples TRBV2 to TRBJ1-5; D may be TRBD1 (5 bases). V shed 5 bases and J shed 5 bases, with 10 bases lying between them. This CDR3 has 13 residues. The germline gives CDR1 SNHLY, CDR2 FYNNEI. The DNA of the CDR3 is TGTGCCAGCAGTCAAGGGGAGGATCAGCCCCAGCATTTT. Translation: CASSQGEDQPQHF.

The table lists this clonotype with many counts. The rearrangement links TRBV12-3 or TRBV12-4 to TRBJ1-4, with TRBD1 matching 7 bases. The V segment lost 5 bases and the J segment 6 bases; nucleotides outside the gene matches: 3. CDR3 length: 13 amino acids. CDR3 sequence (DNA): TGTGCCAGCAGTGCCGGACAGGATGAAAAACTGTTTTTT. Translation gives CASSAGQDEKLFF.